This TCR beta chain was observed in a study of blood T cell repertoires in COVID-19. On the study more broadly: T cells, B-cell-depleted T cells, or PBMCs provided the cDNA or gDNA that served as material.

Under the authors' procedure: Amplification of reference gene primers provided the estimated nucleated cell counts. TCRdb's table, derived via immunoSEQ multiplex PCR, lists solely in-frame clones and lacks some. V, J and clone size reflect that table, while D and trimming were determined from the DNA. The sample lists some 290,000 clones, roughly 79% occurring once. The CDR3 spans 15 residues. CDR1 is MNHEY and CDR2 is SVGEGT in the germline V gene. Trimming cost V 0 bases and J 3 bases, with 11 bases left between them. The source of this sequence is a woman aged 55-70 years with active or convalescent COVID-19. Sequenced material: peripheral blood. The rearrangement joins TRBV6-2 or TRBV6-3 to TRBJ1-1; D might be TRBD1 (5 bases). CDR3 loop: CASSYSYRMHTEAFF. The CDR3 DNA reads as TGTGCCAGCAGTTACTCTTACAGGATGCACACTGAAGCTTTCTTT.